A single sample gave rise to the 29 T cell receptor beta chains below, sequenced in a study of beta chain features in type 1 diabetes. Notes on the study in general: Among patients with Type 1 diabetes, TCRB CDR3s were moderately but significantly shorter in every one of the four CD4+ subsets.

These TCRs are of unknown antigen specificity. All of the isolated RNA was reverse transcribed, so expressed TCRB transcripts were sequenced. Sequencing was performed with immunoSEQ multiplex PCR; in TCRdb, only in-frame clones are kept and a portion is missing. Altogether hundreds of thousands of clones are present, roughly an eighth being singletons, with the ten largest covering just under 0.04%. The specimen sequenced was naive CD4+ T cells from blood. These receptors originate from a man younger than 30 with type 1 diabetes.

A few counts support this clone. The gene calls are TRBV5-1 and TRBJ2-6, with TRBD1 identical over 9 bases. Germline assignment: CDR1 SGHRS and CDR2 YFSETQ. V lost 0 bases and J lost 0; bases outside the gene matches: 1. The CDR3 loop spans 17 amino acids. The CDR3 is CASSLAGQGSGANVLTF. The CDR3 DNA reads as TGCGCCAGCAGCTTGGCGGGACAGGGCTCTGGGGCCAACGTCCTGACTTTC.

The J gene is TRBJ2-5, the V gene TRBV5-1, with TRBD2 matching 10 bases. Germline assignment: CDR1 SGHRS and CDR2 YFSETQ. The CDR3 is 15 residues long. Trimming cost V 3 bases and J 5 bases; bases outside gene matches: 7. CDR3 sequence (DNA): TGCGCCAGCAGCTCCGAGCGGGGGGGTCGGGAGACCCAGTACTTC. It yields the protein CASSSERGGRETQYF.

V and J are TRBV13 and TRBJ1-1, with D hard to call. This CDR3 is 13 amino acids long. Germline V gene lookup returns CDR1 PRHDT and CDR2 FYEKMQ (reference sequence). The V and J ends lost 2 bases and 2 bases respectively, with 6 bases between them. CDR3 sequence: CASSLSINTEAFF. DNA of the CDR3: TGTGCCAGCAGCTTATCGATAAACACTGAAGCTTTCTTT.

The V call is TRBV9, the J call TRBJ2-5, with D perhaps matching TRBD2 (6 bases). The CDR3 extends over 14 amino acids. CDR1 is SGDLS, CDR2 YYNGEE, per germline. V lost 0 bases to trimming and J lost 5 bases, with 11 bases between them. The CDR3 region has the DNA TGTGCCAGCAGCGTAGCTGGGACTGCGGAGACCCAGTACTTC. It codes for CASSVAGTAETQYF.

This clone was seen only a few times. CDR3 DNA sequence: TGTGCCAGCAGTTTATATGGGACTAGCGGTTCCTACGAGCAGTACTTC. As protein: CASSLYGTSGSYEQYF. The V and J genes are TRBV28 and TRBJ2-7; 11 nucleotides line up with TRBD2. V was pared by 1 base and J by 1 base, with 3 bases of the junction left unmatched. The germline gives CDR1 MDHEN, CDR2 SYDVKM. The CDR3 has 16 amino acids.

The chain joins TRBV29-1 to TRBJ1-2, with a weak D call TRBD1 (6 bases). The CDR3 covers 19 residues. V lost 1 base and J 2 bases, leaving 26 bases between the germline ends. Germline V CDR1 and CDR2: SQVTM, ANQGSEA. CDR3 bases: TGCAGCGTTGAAGGACAGGAAATAAAAACACAACTTCGGAACTATGGCTACACCTTC. Translation: CSVEGQEIKTQLRNYGYTF.

The table lists this clone with a few counts. This rearrangement joins TRBV4-1 to TRBJ1-4, with 7 bases fitting TRBD1. The CDR3 is 18 amino acids. Germline values: CDR1 MGHRA, CDR2 YSYEKL. The J segment lost 7 bases and the V segment lost 2 bases, leaving 16 bases of the junction unmatched. The CDR3 nucleotides are TGCGCCAGCAGCCAAAAACGATCTATAGGGGGCGCGAGTGAAAAACTGTTTTTT. The encoded protein is CASSQKRSIGGASEKLFF.

This chain connects TRBV4-1 to TRBJ2-1, with 11 bases matching TRBD2. Germline trimming cut 1 base from V and 7 bases from J; bases unmatched to any gene: 9. The germline V gene encodes CDR1 MGHRA and CDR2 YSYEKL. This CDR3 is 17 amino acids long. The CDR3 nucleotides read TGCGCCAGCAGCCAAGTGAATATAGCGGGAGGGCCAAATGAGCAGTTCTTC. Translation gives CASSQVNIAGGPNEQFF.

In its sample, this clone was seen a few times. V is TRBV21-1 and J is TRBJ1-2; no check of the table's D call, TRBD1, against the DNA was made. TRBV21-1 is given as a pseudogene. The CDR3 is made up of 17 amino acids. Here the CDR3 DNA reads TGTGCCAGCAGCAGACCGACCAGGGGCTATGGTGTCTATGGCTACACCTTC. Amino acid sequence: CASSRPTRGYGVYGYTF.

The chain uses TRBV7-2 and TRBJ1-1; 7 bases agree with TRBD1. The CDR3 extends over 13 amino acids. CDR1 is SGHTA and CDR2 is FQGNSA in the germline V gene. V was clipped by 10 bases and J by 3 bases; unmatched bases: 8. CDR3 residues: CANGQDRDTEAFF. The CDR3 nucleotides read TGTGCCAACGGACAAGACAGGGACACTGAAGCTTTCTTT.

The rearrangement joins TRBV27 to TRBJ2-5; 7 nucleotides align to TRBD2. The CDR3 loop spans 15 amino acids. Trimming at V came to 2 bases and at J to 7 bases, leaving 10 bases not matched to a gene. CDR1 and CDR2 from the germline V gene are MNHEY and SMNVEV (reference sequence). The CDR3 DNA follows: TGTGCCAGCAGTTTACTGACTAGCCCGCAGGGGACCCAGTACTTC. Translated: CASSLLTSPQGTQYF.

The CDR3 DNA follows: TGTGCCAGCAGCTTCCGGGACAGGGTAGGCTCAACCCACTCCTACGAGCAGTACTTC. Translated, it gives CASSFRDRVGSTHSYEQYF. The chain is built from TRBV7-2 and TRBJ2-7; 9 positions agree with TRBD1. CDR3 size: 19 residues. The J segment lost 0 bases and the V segment lost 3 bases, leaving 15 bases of the junction unmatched. Germline CDR1 SGHTA, CDR2 FQGNSA. Variable domain in full (rest from reference TRBV7-2 and TRBJ2-7): GAGVSQSPSNKVTEKGKDVELRCDPISGHTALYWYRQSLGQGLEFLIYFQGNSAPDKSGLPSDRFSAERTGGSVSTLTIQRTQQEDSAVYLCASSFRDRVGSTHSYEQYFGPGTRLTVT.

The gene calls are TRBV27 and TRBJ2-5; D not resolved. Deletions cut 2 bases from V and 4 bases from J, with 23 bases between. The CDR3 is made up of 18 amino acids. Per germline, CDR1 MNHEY and CDR2 SMNVEV (reference sequence). Here the CDR3 DNA reads TGTGCCAGCAGTTTAAATTCCAATCATCGCCTTGGCCGAGAGACCCAGTACTTC. Protein sequence: CASSLNSNHRLGRETQYF.

This rearrangement joins TRBV5-1 to TRBJ2-2; 8 positions agree with TRBD2. Germline V gene data show CDR1 as SGHRS and CDR2 as YFSETQ. The CDR3 is 15 residues long. The V and J ends lost 2 bases and 4 bases, in that order; junction bases with no gene match: 4. The CDR3 here is CASSLAGASTGELFF. The CDR3 nucleotides are TGCGCCAGCAGCTTAGCGGGAGCGAGCACCGGGGAGCTGTTTTTT.

This chain connects TRBV14 to TRBJ2-1; 7 nucleotides match TRBD1. With V trimmed by 2 bases and J by 2 bases, 3 bases remained unmatched. This CDR3 has 15 amino acids. The germline CDR1 and CDR2 sequences are SGHDN and FVKESK. CDR3 residues: CASSQFQGAYNEQFF. In DNA, the CDR3 is TGTGCCAGCAGCCAATTCCAGGGGGCCTACAATGAGCAGTTCTTC.

The chain joins TRBV25-1 to TRBJ2-7; D unresolved. This CDR3 is 14 amino acids long. V shed 1 base and J shed 2 bases, with 9 bases lying between them. The germline V gene has CDR1 MGHDK and CDR2 SYGVNS. Here the CDR3 reads CASSEFISTYEQYF. The DNA of the CDR3 is TGTGCCAGCAGTGAATTTATCTCCACCTACGAGCAGTACTTC.

Only a few counts were recorded for this clone. CDR3 nucleotides: TGTGCCAGCAGCCAAATGCTCTTCGGTGGGTACACTGAAGCTTTCTTT. Amino acid sequence: CASSQMLFGGYTEAFF. The chain has TRBV5-4 and TRBJ1-1; D is uncertain. Germline V gene lookup returns CDR1 SGHNT and CDR2 YYREEE (reference sequence). The CDR3 is 16 residues long. The ends were cut back, 4 bases at V and 3 bases at J, with 19 bases in the middle.

This clone turned up a few times. This chain connects TRBV7-2 to TRBJ1-1; D is uncertain. The V end was cut by 5 bases, the J end by 2 bases, with 9 bases between. Per the germline V gene, CDR1 is SGHTA and CDR2 is FQGNSA. This CDR3 has 13 residues. CDR3 residues: CASSPSLNTEAFF. In DNA form, the CDR3 reads TGTGCCAGCAGCCCGAGCCTTAACACTGAAGCTTTCTTT.

CDR3 in amino acids: CASSHAGHGQQFF. The DNA for the CDR3 is TGTGCCAGCAGCCACGCGGGACATGGGCAGCAGTTCTTC. This sequence joins TRBV14 and TRBJ2-1; D possibly matches TRBD1 or TRBD2 (6 bases each). The CDR3 runs to 13 residues. The V end lost 3 bases, the J end lost 11 bases, and 14 bases lay between the germline ends. CDR1 and CDR2 from the germline V gene are SGHDN and FVKESK. Full variable domain (missing parts from reference TRBV14 and TRBJ2-1): EAGVTQFPSHSVIEKGQTVTLRCDPISGHDNLYWYRRVMGKEIKFLLHFVKESKQDESGMPNNRFLAERTGGTYSTLKVQPAELEDSGVYFCASSHAGHGQQFFGPGTRLTVL.

This clone occurred a few times. The rearrangement links TRBV7-9 to TRBJ2-3; possibly TRBD2 for D (6 bases). V was shortened by 4 bases and J by 8 bases, with 10 bases between the two germline ends. The CDR3 has 12 residues. CDR1 is SEHNR, CDR2 FQNEAQ, per germline (reference sequence). CDR3 nucleotides: TGTGCCAGCAGCTCAGCCGGGAGTACGCAGTATTTT. It specifies CASSSAGSTQYF.

This clone came up a few times. V usage is TRBV4-3 and J usage is TRBJ1-6; a weak D match, TRBD1 (5 bases). V lost 1 base and J 9 bases, leaving 25 bases between the germline ends. CDR3 length: 19 residues. In germline, CDR1 is LGHNA, CDR2 YSLEER. CDR3 sequence (DNA): TGCGCCAGCAGCCAAGGTCTGAGGCAGGGCGCTGGAACAGGTTCACCCCTCCACTTT. Amino acids: CASSQGLRQGAGTGSPLHF.

The rearrangement uses TRBV5-6 and TRBJ1-4; no clear D. Between the trimmed V and J ends, which lost 0 bases and 5 bases, there was a span of 8 bases. This CDR3 has 14 amino acids. Germline CDR1 reads SGHDT; CDR2 reads YYEEEE. CDR3 protein: CASSLGQPNEKLFF. The DNA of the CDR3 is TGTGCCAGCAGCTTGGGGCAGCCCAATGAAAAACTGTTTTTT.

This clone appeared a few times. The chain recombines TRBV29-1 with TRBJ1-1; maybe TRBD1 (6 bases). The CDR3 is made up of 13 amino acids. The V gene's germline CDR1 is SQVTM and CDR2 ANQGSEA. The V end was cut by 4 bases, the J end by 3 bases, with 12 bases between. Written as DNA, the CDR3 is TGCAGCGTTGCCGGGGGGCGCGACACTGAAGCTTTCTTT. Amino acids: CSVAGGRDTEAFF.

In DNA form, the CDR3 reads TGTGCCAGCAGTATGGGACAGGGGTCCAGCGAGCAGTACTTC. Amino acid sequence: CASSMGQGSSEQYF. The chain uses TRBV6-5 and TRBJ2-7, with 10 positions matching TRBD1. J gave up 6 bases and V 5 bases, and 7 bases lay outside the gene matches. Germline V CDR1 and CDR2: MNHEY, SVGAGI. This CDR3 has 14 residues.

This clone was seen a few times. The chain recombines TRBV29-1 with TRBJ2-7; a weak D match, TRBD1 (5 bases). Germline lookup yields CDR1 SQVTM and CDR2 ANQGSEA. This CDR3 is built from 13 residues. Between the trimmed V and J ends, which lost 1 base and 3 bases, there was a span of 10 bases. The CDR3 loop reads CSVEGARDYEQYF. In nucleotides, the CDR3 is TGCAGCGTTGAAGGGGCCAGGGACTACGAGCAGTACTTC.

This clone was seen a few times. The chain carries TRBV6-5 and TRBJ2-3, with D hard to call. The CDR3 runs 15 residues. Per the germline V gene, CDR1 is MNHEY and CDR2 is SVGAGI. Trimming stripped 2 bases from V and 2 bases from J, with 11 bases between. The CDR3 protein is CASSYNPSITDTQYF. The CDR3 DNA sequence: TGTGCCAGCAGTTACAACCCTTCGATCACAGATACGCAGTATTTT.

The chain couples TRBV30 to TRBJ2-1; D gene unclear. The V end was cut by 2 bases, the J end by 9 bases, with 8 bases between. The CDR3 sequence is 11 residues long. The V gene's germline CDR1 is GTSNPN and CDR2 SVGIG (reference sequence). The CDR3 region is CAWSRESEQFF. CDR3 bases: TGTGCCTGGAGTCGAGAGAGTGAGCAGTTCTTC.

The CDR3 DNA sequence: TGCAGCGCGAACGTACATGGGCGCGATCCCTACGAGCAGTACTTC. Translation gives CSANVHGRDPYEQYF. V usage is TRBV29-1 and J usage is TRBJ2-7; no firm D call. Trimming removed 7 bases from V and 2 bases from J, with 21 bases in between. Germline V lookup: CDR1 SQVTM, CDR2 ANQGSEA. This CDR3 has 15 residues.

The gene calls are TRBV30 and TRBJ2-1, with D uncertain. Germline V gene lookup returns CDR1 GTSNPN and CDR2 SVGIG (reference sequence). V gave up 3 bases and J gave up 0 bases, with 12 bases separating them. This CDR3 contains 15 residues. The CDR3 loop reads CAWSGDTFSYNEQFF. The CDR3, as DNA: TGTGCCTGGAGCGGCGACACCTTCTCCTACAATGAGCAGTTCTTC.